The clone carrying this T cell receptor (beta chain) was recorded at least ten times. Each 10 ml fresh peripheral blood draw supplied the PBMCs. Amplification of TCR beta CDR3 regions used RNA as the template. With the HTBI primer set, the TCR CDR3 went through a first round of RT-PCR. TCRdb ran MiXCR on the multiplex PCR reads and lists one entry per CDR3 protein. This table has roughly 550,000 distinct CDR3 sequences, about 16% appearing once. The sample belongs to a study of T cells in Graves' hyperthyroidism and ophthalmopathy. The V segment lost 3 bases and the J segment 1 base; nucleotides outside the gene matches: 3. This CDR3 has 14 residues. Per the germline V gene, CDR1 is MNHNS and CDR2 is SASEGT.

Material for sequencing was blood. This sequence joins TRBV6-1 and TRBJ2-7, with 7 nucleotides matching TRBD1. This clonotype was obtained from a woman aged 25 to 39 with Graves' ophthalmopathy. The CDR3: CASSETGSSYEQYF. DNA of the CDR3: TGTGCCAGCAGTGAGACAGGGTCGTCCTACGAGCAGTACTTC.